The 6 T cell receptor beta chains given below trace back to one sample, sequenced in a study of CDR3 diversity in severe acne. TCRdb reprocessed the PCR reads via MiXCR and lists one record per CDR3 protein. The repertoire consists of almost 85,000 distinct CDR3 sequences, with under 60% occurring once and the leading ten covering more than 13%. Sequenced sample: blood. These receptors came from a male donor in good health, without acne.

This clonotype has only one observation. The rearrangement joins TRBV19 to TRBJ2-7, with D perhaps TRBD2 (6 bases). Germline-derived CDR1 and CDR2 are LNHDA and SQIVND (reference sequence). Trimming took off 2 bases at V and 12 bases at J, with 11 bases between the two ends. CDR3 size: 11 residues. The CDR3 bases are TGTGCCAGTAGTATAAGGAGGGGATGGTACTTC. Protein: CASSIRRGWYF.

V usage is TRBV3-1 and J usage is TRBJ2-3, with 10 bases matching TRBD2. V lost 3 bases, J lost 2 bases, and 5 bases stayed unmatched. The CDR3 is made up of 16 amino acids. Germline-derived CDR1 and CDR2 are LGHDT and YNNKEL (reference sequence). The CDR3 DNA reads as TGTGCCAGCAGCCAGGGAACTAGCGGGGACACAGATACGCAGTATTTT. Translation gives CASSQGTSGDTDTQYF.

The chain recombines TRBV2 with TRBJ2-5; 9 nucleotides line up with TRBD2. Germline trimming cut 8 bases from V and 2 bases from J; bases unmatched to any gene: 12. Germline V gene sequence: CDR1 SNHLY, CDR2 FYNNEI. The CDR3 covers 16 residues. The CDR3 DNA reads TGTGCCAGCGGGGGCGGGCTGGCGGGAGGGCAAGAGACCCAGTACTTC. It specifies CASGGGLAGGQETQYF.

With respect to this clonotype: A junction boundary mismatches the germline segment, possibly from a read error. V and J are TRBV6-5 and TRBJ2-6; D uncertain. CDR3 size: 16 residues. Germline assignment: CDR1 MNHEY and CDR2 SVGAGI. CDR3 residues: CASRWSLGSAQHTEAF. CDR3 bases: TGTGCCAGCAGATGGTCATTGGGGTCGGCCCAGCACACTGAAGCTTTC.

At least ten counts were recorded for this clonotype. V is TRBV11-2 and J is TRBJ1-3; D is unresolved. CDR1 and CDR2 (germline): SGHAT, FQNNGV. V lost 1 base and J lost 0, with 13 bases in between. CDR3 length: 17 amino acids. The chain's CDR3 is CASSLGVHAVSGNTIYF. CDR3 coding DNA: TGTGCCAGCAGCTTAGGGGTACACGCCGTCTCTGGAAACACCATATATTTT.

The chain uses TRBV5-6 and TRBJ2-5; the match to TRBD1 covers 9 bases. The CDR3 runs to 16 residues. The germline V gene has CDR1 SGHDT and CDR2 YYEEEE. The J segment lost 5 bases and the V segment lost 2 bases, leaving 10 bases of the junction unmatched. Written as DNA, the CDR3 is TGTGCCAGCAGCTTTGGGGACAGGGCCTACAATGAGACCCAGTACTTC. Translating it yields CASSFGDRAYNETQYF.